This T cell receptor (beta chain) was sequenced in a study of T cell responses to AZD1222 COVID-19 vaccine. This table comes from immunoSEQ multiplex PCR, and its TCRdb copy is limited to in-frame clones, with some not included. The sample shows 150,000 to 200,000 clones, roughly 92% of them seen only once. As regards this clone: As yet, its antigen is unknown.

The study, taken as a whole, reports: At baseline, seropositivity was found in only 5 to 7 AZD1222 recipients. Repertoires were collected only later (after the peak T cell response had occurred). Vaccine-associated CD4 TCRs spanned spike, dominant at 160-218 and 743-854.

Trimming left V 3 bases short and J 4 bases short, with 16 bases between. Germline V lookup: CDR1 SGHRS, CDR2 YFSETQ. CDR3 length equals 15 residues. The chain recombines TRBV5-1 with TRBJ1-1, with D perhaps matching TRBD1 (6 bases). The clonotype comes from an adult who received the AZD1222 COVID-19 vaccine. Sequencing was performed on peripheral blood, taken 28 days after the second AZD1222 dose. CDR3 sequence reads: CASSSGQSSGTEAFF. In DNA form, the CDR3 reads TGCGCCAGCAGCTCCGGACAGTCTTCGGGCACTGAAGCTTTCTTT.